The subject of this entry is one T cell receptor beta chain. The antigen is undetermined. This sample stems from a study of STAT5B mutations in CD4+ large granular lymphocyte leukemia. General study findings and limits: Patient CD4-sorted repertoires stayed more clonal than healthy ones after leukemic-clone removal.

Healthy controls were blood donor buffy coats. Unmatched junction bases numbered 4, after V lost 2 bases and J lost 2 bases. Germline CDR1 SEHNR, CDR2 FQNEAQ (reference sequence). The CDR3 has 15 amino acids. Sequencing was at survey level. Source study methods: A productive frequency of 2.59 x 10-5 was the lowest detectable. This table comes from immunoSEQ multiplex PCR, and its TCRdb copy is limited to in-frame clones, with some not included. V and J calls plus clone size are reproduced from that table; the DNA served to infer D and trimming. The sample contains about 32,000 clones, 85% to 90% of which appear only once.

The source of this sequence is a human donor in good health. The chain joins TRBV7-9 to TRBJ2-3; 7 bases align to TRBD1. The specimen was CD4+ T cells from blood buffy coats. CDR3 in DNA: TGTGCCAGCAGCTTATCACAGGGGCCCACAGATACGCAGTATTTT. Its translation: CASSLSQGPTDTQYF.